This record concerns one T cell receptor beta chain sequence. The sample belongs to a study of identical twins. One entry per CDR3 protein, called by TCRdb with MiXCR from the 5' RACE reads. The sample shows approximately 550,000 distinct CDR3 sequences, approximately 20% of them seen only once. The CDR3 sequence is 16 residues long. Germline V gene sequence: CDR1 SGHNT, CDR2 YENEEA. Trimming at V came to 4 bases and at J to 5 bases, leaving 9 bases not matched to a gene. These same records also appear under a second study, on yellow fever vaccine responses in identical twins.

The sequence came from a young woman in good health. The chain has TRBV11-3 and TRBJ2-3; 10 bases match TRBD2. Source material: CD4+ T cells sorted from blood. The CDR3 is CASSWTSGRWGDTQYF. The CDR3 coding sequence is TGTGCCAGCAGCTGGACTAGCGGCCGATGGGGAGATACGCAGTATTTT.